Listed here are 14 T cell receptor beta chains from one sample, sequenced in a study of OX40 agonist ivuxolimab in advanced cancers. Libraries were prepared by immunoSEQ multiplex PCR; TCRdb keeps only in-frame clonotypes and omits some of them. The sample contains roughly 60,000 clones, more than 75% of which appear only once. The sequenced sample was CD4+ or CD8+ T cells sorted from blood, obtained in a trial of the OX40 agonist ivuxolimab. These TCRs come from an adult with an advanced solid tumor such as melanoma, head and neck, liver or kidney cancer.

The chain employs TRBV18 and TRBJ2-5; the D is unclear. This CDR3 contains 13 residues. V dropped 5 bases and J dropped 2 bases, with 9 bases sitting between them. Germline CDR1 is KGHSH and CDR2 is LQKENI. The DNA of the CDR3 is TGTGCCAGCTCAAAGGTCGGTCAAGAGACCCAGTACTTC. Protein: CASSKVGQETQYF.

The V and J genes are TRBV5-4 and TRBJ2-1; 8 nucleotides align to TRBD2. The CDR3 runs 15 residues. Germline values: CDR1 SGHNT, CDR2 YYREEE (reference sequence). After removal of 2 bases from V and 0 bases from J, the junction contained 1 base not matched to a gene. The CDR3 here is CASSFSGDSYNEQFF. CDR3 nucleotide sequence: TGTGCCAGCAGCTTTAGCGGGGACTCCTACAATGAGCAGTTCTTC. Full variable domain (rest looked up from reference TRBV5-4 and TRBJ2-1): ETGVTQSPTHLIKTRGQQVTLRCSSQSGHNTVSWYQQALGQGPQFIFQYYREEENGRGNFPPRFSGLQFPNYSSELNVNALELDDSALYLCASSFSGDSYNEQFFGPGTRLTVL.

The V gene is TRBV5-6, the J gene TRBJ2-4, with D tentatively TRBD1 (7 bases). The CDR3 is 15 residues long. The V gene lost 3 bases and the J gene lost 6 bases, with 16 bases spanning the gap. Germline V gene lookup returns CDR1 SGHDT and CDR2 YYEEEE. CDR3 nucleotides: TGTGCCAGCAGCTCGCAGGGGGGAGATCGAAACATTCAGTACTTC. This encodes CASSSQGGDRNIQYF.

V usage is TRBV28 and J usage is TRBJ1-1; a weak D match, TRBD1 (6 bases). Germline V gene data show CDR1 as MDHEN and CDR2 as SYDVKM. This CDR3 is built from 15 residues. Trimming removed 8 bases at V and 8 bases at J, with 24 bases between. CDR3 region: CASALLGGGAREAFF. CDR3 bases: TGTGCCAGCGCTCTACTGGGGGGGGGCGCAAGGGAAGCTTTCTTT.

V is TRBV5-4 and J is TRBJ1-2; D might be TRBD1 (5 bases). V lost 0 bases and J lost 2, with 8 bases in between. The CDR3 is 14 amino acids. Germline CDR1 reads SGHNT; CDR2 reads YYREEE (reference sequence). CDR3 sequence reads: CASSLAGPNYGYTF. CDR3 DNA: TGTGCCAGCAGCTTGGCAGGGCCCAACTATGGCTACACCTTC. Full variable domain (missing parts from reference TRBV5-4 and TRBJ1-2): ETGVTQSPTHLIKTRGQQVTLRCSSQSGHNTVSWYQQALGQGPQFIFQYYREEENGRGNFPPRFSGLQFPNYSSELNVNALELDDSALYLCASSLAGPNYGYTFGSGTRLTVV.

This chain connects TRBV29-1 to TRBJ2-3; 7 bases are shared with TRBD1. Per germline, CDR1 SQVTM and CDR2 ANQGSEA. Trimming at V came to 6 bases and at J to 2 bases, leaving 14 bases not matched to a gene. The length of the CDR3 is 16 residues. CDR3 amino acids: CSVRSDYRGHTDTQYF. The CDR3 DNA reads TGCAGCGTCCGGTCCGATTACAGGGGACACACAGATACGCAGTATTTT.

This clone occurred once. The chain recombines TRBV28 with TRBJ1-2, with 7 bases lining up with TRBD1. V trimming: 5 bases; J trimming: 14 bases; junction bases outside the gene matches: 8. The germline V gene has CDR1 MDHEN and CDR2 SYDVKM. The CDR3 totals 11 residues. The CDR3 bases are TGTGCCAGCAGTCTCGACAGGGCGGGGACCTTC. Its translation: CASSLDRAGTF.

The chain recombines TRBV7-8 with TRBJ2-2; maybe TRBD2 (7 bases). CDR1 SGHVS and CDR2 FQNEAQ come from the germline V gene. The V end lost 3 bases, the J end lost 5 bases, and 10 bases lay between the germline ends. This CDR3 is built from 14 residues. The DNA for the CDR3 is TGTGCCAGCAGCTTCGGGGGGCAGACCGGGGAGCTGTTTTTT. Translated: CASSFGGQTGELFF.

The gene calls are TRBV4-2 and TRBJ2-1, with 8 bases that match TRBD2. Germline V gene lookup returns CDR1 LGHNA and CDR2 YNFKEQ. The V segment lost 4 bases and the J segment 4 bases; nucleotides outside the gene matches: 9. The CDR3 loop spans 16 amino acids. The CDR3 DNA follows: TGTGCCAGCAGCCCAGAGGCTAGCGGGTTTTACAATGAGCAGTTCTTC. Translation: CASSPEASGFYNEQFF.

The rearrangement links TRBV2 to TRBJ1-5, with a possible D match to TRBD1 (5 bases). V shed 3 bases and J shed 4 bases, with 10 bases lying between them. In germline, CDR1 is SNHLY, CDR2 FYNNEI. This CDR3 region has 14 residues. Written as DNA, the CDR3 is TGTGCCAGCAGTGATGACAGCACAAATCAGCCCCAGCATTTT. This gives the protein CASSDDSTNQPQHF.

This clone appeared a few times. The chain recombines TRBV4-1 with TRBJ2-7; 7 bases fit TRBD1. The CDR3 totals 17 residues. V lost 3 bases to trimming and J lost 1 base; unmatched junction nucleotides: 12. CDR1 is MGHRA, CDR2 YSYEKL, per germline. The chain's CDR3 is CASSQRKEGTVSYEQYF. DNA for the CDR3: TGCGCCAGCAGCCAGAGAAAAGAGGGGACAGTTTCCTACGAGCAGTACTTC.

The V gene is TRBV19, the J gene TRBJ2-1; the match to TRBD1 covers 10 bases. There are 15 residues in the CDR3. Germline CDR1 is LNHDA and CDR2 is SQIVND (reference sequence). Trimming at V came to 6 bases and at J to 7 bases, leaving 9 bases not matched to a gene. The CDR3 DNA reads as TGTGCCAGTAGCCCCCGGGACAGGGGTTGGAATGAGCAGTTCTTC. It specifies CASSPRDRGWNEQFF. The whole variable domain, filled in from reference TRBV19 and TRBJ2-1, reads DGGITQSPKYLFRKEGQNVTLSCEQNLNHDAMYWYRQDPGQGLRLIYYSQIVNDFQKGDIAEGYSVSREKKESFPLTVTSAQKNPTAFYLCASSPRDRGWNEQFFGPGTRLTVL.

Only a few counts were recorded for this clone. The V gene is TRBV29-1, the J gene TRBJ2-7; TRBD2 might be the D (6 bases). The CDR3 extends over 12 amino acids. The germline V and J ends were trimmed by 7 bases and 5 bases, with 15 bases remaining between them. Germline CDR1 and CDR2: SQVTM and ANQGSEA. Here the CDR3 reads CSGSRGVHEQYF. The CDR3, as DNA: TGCAGCGGTTCGCGCGGGGTTCACGAGCAGTACTTC.

This clone was seen once. One junction end does not reproduce the germline sequence, and a read error may be involved. This chain uses TRBV7-2 with TRBJ1-1, with no clear D. CDR3 length: 12 amino acids. Germline-derived CDR1 and CDR2 are SGHTA and FQGNSA. CDR3 DNA: TGTGCCAGCAGCAATATGGGCACTAAAGCTTTCTTT. Translated: CASSNMGTKAFF.